This record covers a single T cell receptor (beta chain). Its specificity is not known. The sample belongs to a study of CD8 T cells in Susac syndrome. Sequencing of TCR beta drew on CD8+ and CD4+ T cells from blood. Study-wide findings and caveats: The CD4+ T cell repertoires, which came from Susac syndrome patients, showed no sign of clonal expansion.

RNA, at about 0.5 to 1 ug, was reverse transcribed with random hexamers. TCRdb passed the immunoSEQ multiplex PCR reads through MiXCR, listing each CDR3 protein once. Of about 240,000 distinct CDR3 sequences in the sample, around 96% were seen once. With 0 bases removed from V and 6 bases from J, the gap between germline ends came to 14 bases. This CDR3 has 15 residues. Germline V gene sequence: CDR1 SGHDN, CDR2 FVKESK. Specimen: CD4+ T cells from PBMCs. J is TRBJ1-1 and V is TRBV14, with D hard to call. This clonotype was obtained from a human donor with Susac syndrome. CDR3 sequence: CASSQDRLVYSEAFF. CDR3 in DNA: TGTGCCAGCAGCCAAGACAGGCTGGTATACTCTGAAGCTTTCTTT.